This T cell receptor beta chain originates from a study of regulatory T cells in long-lasting Graves disease. Notes on the study in general: Persistent patients shared more public clonotypes (around 3,000) than new patients (approximately 1,000).

CDR1 and CDR2 (germline): SGHTA, FQGNSA. V was trimmed by 1 base and J by 3 bases, leaving 13 bases between them. The CDR3 runs to 15 residues. Time point given: persistent/refractory GD, antithyroid drugs over 5 years with positive TRAb. RNA extracted from PBMCs served as the sequencing template. This clonotype has ten or more counts. Antigen unknown. Investigators prepared the TCR beta libraries by applying iRepertoire HTBI primers and Arm-PCR of CDR3 regions. Via MiXCR, TCRdb re-called the multiplex PCR reads, giving one row per CDR3 protein. The data contain 250,000 to 300,000 distinct CDR3 sequences, under 25% of them seen just once; the ten biggest clones take up roughly 56%.

This TCR was sampled from a female donor with Graves disease. This sequence joins TRBV7-2 and TRBJ2-7; D may be TRBD1 or TRBD2 (7 bases each). The sample consisted of peripheral blood mononuclear cells (PBMCs), taken when the disease was refractory, from a patient treated with antithyroid drugs. CDR3 sequence: CASSLGQGGYYEQYF. DNA of the CDR3: TGTGCCAGCAGCTTAGGCCAGGGGGGGTACTACGAGCAGTACTTC.